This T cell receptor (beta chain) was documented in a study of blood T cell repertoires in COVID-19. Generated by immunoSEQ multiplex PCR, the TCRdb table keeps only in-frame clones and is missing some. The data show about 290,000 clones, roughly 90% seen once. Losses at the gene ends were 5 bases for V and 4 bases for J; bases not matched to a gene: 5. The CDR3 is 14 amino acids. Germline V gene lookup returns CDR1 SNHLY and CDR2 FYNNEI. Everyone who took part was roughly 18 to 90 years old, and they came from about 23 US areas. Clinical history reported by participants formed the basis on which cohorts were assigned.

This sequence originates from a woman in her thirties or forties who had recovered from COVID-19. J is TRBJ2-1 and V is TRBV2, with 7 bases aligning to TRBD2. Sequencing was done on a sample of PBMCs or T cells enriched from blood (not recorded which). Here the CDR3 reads CASSTGREYNEQFF. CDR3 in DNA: TGTGCCAGCAGTACGGGGAGGGAGTACAATGAGCAGTTCTTC.